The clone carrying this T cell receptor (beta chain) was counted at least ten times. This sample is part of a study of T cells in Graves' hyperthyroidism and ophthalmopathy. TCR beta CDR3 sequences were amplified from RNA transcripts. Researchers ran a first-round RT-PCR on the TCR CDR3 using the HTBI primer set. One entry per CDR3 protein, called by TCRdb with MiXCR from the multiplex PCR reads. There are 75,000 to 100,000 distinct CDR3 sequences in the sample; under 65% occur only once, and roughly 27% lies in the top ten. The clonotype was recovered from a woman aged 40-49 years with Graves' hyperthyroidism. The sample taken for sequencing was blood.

CDR3 sequence reads: CSVGTEAFF. In DNA, the CDR3 is TGCAGCGTTGGCACTGAAGCTTTCTTT. The chain has TRBV29-1 and TRBJ1-1; D is unresolved. Deletions cut 4 bases from V and 4 bases from J, with 1 base between. The CDR3 extends over 9 amino acids. CDR1 is SQVTM, CDR2 ANQGSEA, per germline.